This entry concerns a single T cell receptor (beta chain). This specimen comes from a study of T cells expressing NK-cell markers. After re-calling the 5' RACE reads, TCRdb lists one entry per CDR3 protein, DNA absent. Its table lists 250,000 to 300,000 distinct CDR3 sequences. This CDR3 contains 14 residues. Germline V lookup: CDR1 SNHLY, CDR2 FYNNEI. This chain uses TRBV2 with TRBJ2-1; TCRdb proposes TRBD2, but this gene call is untestable without DNA. The receptor was isolated from a man aged 18 to 29 in good health. What was sequenced was blood T cells: a sorted CD56 or NKG2C T cell subset, CD4+ or CD8+ T cells, or bulk PBMC T cells (not recorded which). CDR3 region: CASSAVGELDEQFF.